This T cell receptor beta chain was captured in a study of T cell responses to AZD1222 COVID-19 vaccine. Pooling was applied to second doses at about 4 or about 12 weeks. Trimming left V 6 bases short and J 12 bases short, with 18 bases between. The CDR3 consists of 13 residues. Data came from immunoSEQ multiplex PCR; TCRdb stores just in-frame clones and leaves some out. The sample holds approximately 17,000 clones, approximately 80% seen once. This clone turned up a few times. The rearrangement joins TRBV12-3 or TRBV12-4 to TRBJ1-5; no clear D gene. Here the sequenced sample was peripheral blood, taken 28 days after the second AZD1222 dose. This receptor was identified in an adult who received the AZD1222 COVID-19 vaccine. This CDR3 is CASSLQRFRLQHF. CDR3 coding DNA: TGTGCCAGCAGCCTACAAAGGTTTCGGCTCCAGCATTTT.